These 21 T cell receptor beta chains were sequenced from one sample in a study of T cell responses to AZD1222 COVID-19 vaccine. Using immunoSEQ multiplex PCR, the repertoire was profiled, and TCRdb retains in-frame clones only, with some absent. The sample contains 100,000 to 150,000 clones, roughly 90% of which appear only once. The material was peripheral blood, obtained on day 0 of AZD1222 vaccination. The receptor set was obtained from an adult in good health.

This rearrangement joins TRBV19 to TRBJ1-6; no definite D call. Per the germline V gene, CDR1 is LNHDA and CDR2 is SQIVND (reference sequence). The CDR3 extends over 14 amino acids. V lost 7 bases and J 0 bases, leaving 7 bases between the germline ends. This chain's CDR3 is CASKEASYNSPLHF. In DNA, the CDR3 is TGTGCCAGTAAAGAAGCCTCCTATAATTCACCCCTCCACTTT.

The rearrangement joins TRBV7-9 to TRBJ2-7; no clear D gene. Trimming cost V 4 bases and J 0 bases, with 7 bases left between them. This CDR3 has 13 amino acids. The germline gives CDR1 SEHNR, CDR2 FQNEAQ (reference sequence). The CDR3 DNA reads TGTGCCAGCAGCTCGGACGGCTCCTACGAGCAGTACTTC. Encoded protein: CASSSDGSYEQYF.

DNA for the CDR3: TGCGCCAGCAATAACGATCCGAACACTGAAGCTTTCTTT. It encodes CASNNDPNTEAFF. The chain has TRBV5-1 and TRBJ1-1; D remains unclear. The CDR3 contains 13 residues. Trimming removed 6 bases from V and 1 base from J, with 10 bases in between. The V gene's germline CDR1 is SGHRS and CDR2 YFSETQ. Drawing the rest from reference TRBV5-1 and TRBJ1-1, the complete variable domain is KAGVTQTPRYLIKTRGQQVTLSCSPISGHRSVSWYQQTPGQGLQFLFEYFSETQRNKGNFPGRFSGRQFSNSRSEMNVSTLELGDSALYLCASNNDPNTEAFFGQGTRLTVV.

V usage is TRBV6-5 and J usage is TRBJ2-7, with 10 bases identical to TRBD1. The V gene's germline CDR1 is MNHEY and CDR2 SVGAGI. This CDR3 is built from 15 residues. V lost 8 bases, J lost 3 bases, and 10 bases stayed unmatched. As DNA, the CDR3 is TGTGCCAGCTACTCTCCGGGACAGGGGTTCTACGAGCAGTACTTC. Translation: CASYSPGQGFYEQYF.

This clone occurred once. This CDR3 is CASSSPSLLHNTIYF. The DNA for the CDR3 is TGTGCCAGCAGCTCCCCCTCTCTCCTACACAACACCATATATTTT. The chain couples TRBV7-2 to TRBJ1-3; D not certain. Looked up from germline, CDR1 is SGHTA and CDR2 is FQGNSA. The CDR3 totals 15 residues. Trimming stripped 4 bases from V and 7 bases from J, with 17 bases between.

The chain uses TRBV11-2 and TRBJ1-1; tentative D call: TRBD1 (6 bases). This CDR3 spans 16 amino acids. The germline V and J ends were trimmed by 3 bases and 2 bases, with 16 bases remaining between them. Germline V gene data show CDR1 as SGHAT and CDR2 as FQNNGV. This CDR3 is CASSLGAATRNTEAFF. CDR3 DNA sequence: TGTGCCAGCAGCTTGGGGGCGGCAACCCGTAACACTGAAGCTTTCTTT.

The chain links TRBV5-4 to TRBJ2-7; perhaps D is TRBD1 or TRBD2 (5 bases each). Per the germline V gene, CDR1 is SGHNT and CDR2 is YYREEE (reference sequence). Trimming shortened V by 4 bases and J by 2 bases, and 13 bases separated the two germline ends. There are 14 residues in the CDR3. The CDR3: CASSNRDGTYEQYF. Here the CDR3 DNA reads TGTGCCAGCAGCAACCGGGACGGAACCTACGAGCAGTACTTC.

V gene TRBV3-1 (or the pseudogene TRBV3-2) combines with J gene TRBJ1-2, with a weak D call TRBD1 (5 bases). This CDR3 is 15 amino acids long. Germline assignment: CDR1 LGHDT and CDR2 YNNKEL (reference sequence). Deletions cut 0 bases from V and 6 bases from J, with 14 bases between. DNA for the CDR3: TGTGCCAGCAGCCAAGACCCGGGGGTCGGTGATGGCTACACCTTC. Amino acid sequence: CASSQDPGVGDGYTF.

This clone was seen a handful of times. Other DNA sequences of this sample code for an identical CDR3. The V and J genes are TRBV7-3 and TRBJ2-2, with TRBD2 matching 11 bases. Unmatched junction bases numbered 4, after V lost 6 bases and J lost 4 bases. This CDR3 is built from 15 residues. The germline V gene has CDR1 SGHTA and CDR2 FQGTGA. The CDR3 sequence is CASSLGLAGTGELFF. CDR3 bases: TGTGCCAGCAGTCTAGGACTAGCGGGCACCGGGGAGCTGTTTTTT.

The chain employs TRBV27 and TRBJ2-7, with TRBD1 identical over 9 bases. From germline, CDR1 is MNHEY and CDR2 SMNVEV (reference sequence). V lost 5 bases and J lost 5; bases outside the gene matches: 10. This CDR3 has 15 amino acids. CDR3 in DNA: TGTGCCAGCAGTCTTCTCGGGGGACAGGGCCACGAGCAGTACTTC. It encodes CASSLLGGQGHEQYF.

This rearrangement joins TRBV3-1 (or the pseudogene TRBV3-2) to TRBJ1-2; 8 bases are a match to TRBD1. Germline V CDR1 and CDR2: LGHDT, YNNKEL (reference sequence). V lost 2 bases to trimming and J lost 6 bases; unmatched junction nucleotides: 5. The CDR3 covers 14 residues. CDR3 nucleotides: TGTGCCAGCAGCCAAACCCAGGGGGCAGATGGCTACACCTTC. As protein: CASSQTQGADGYTF.

The rearrangement joins TRBV12-5 to TRBJ1-2; 7 positions match TRBD1. The V and J ends lost 6 bases and 7 bases, in that order; junction bases with no gene match: 11. CDR1 and CDR2 from the germline V gene are LGHNT and FRNRAP. The CDR3 has 14 residues. The CDR3 DNA sequence: TGTGCTAGTGGCACATTGGACAGGCCGTTTGGCTACACCTTC. It yields the protein CASGTLDRPFGYTF.

The rearrangement links TRBV12-5 to TRBJ2-7; possible D gene TRBD2, 7 bases. V shed 10 bases and J shed 2 bases, with 15 bases lying between them. CDR1 and CDR2 from the germline V gene are LGHNT and FRNRAP. The CDR3 covers 13 residues. CDR3 coding DNA: TGTGCTACTAGGGGGGGGGCGGCCTACGAGCAGTACTTC. Its translation: CATRGGAAYEQYF.

This chain links TRBV11-2 with TRBJ1-1; D ambiguous. Trimming removed 1 base from V and 1 base from J, with 13 bases in between. There are 16 residues in the CDR3. The V gene's germline CDR1 is SGHAT and CDR2 FQNNGV. The CDR3 sequence is CASSLVGPAGNTEAFF. The CDR3 nucleotides are TGTGCCAGCAGCTTAGTCGGGCCAGCGGGGAACACTGAAGCTTTCTTT. Full variable domain (missing parts from reference TRBV11-2 and TRBJ1-1): EAGVAQSPRYKIIEKRQSVAFWCNPISGHATLYWYQQILGQGPKLLIQFQNNGVVDDSQLPKDRFSAERLKGVDSTLKIQPAKLEDSAVYLCASSLVGPAGNTEAFFGQGTRLTVV.

The genes are TRBV2 and TRBJ1-4, with D unclear. The germline V gene has CDR1 SNHLY and CDR2 FYNNEI. This CDR3 comprises 17 residues. V was clipped by 6 bases and J by 0 bases, with 17 bases between them. CDR3 DNA: TGTGCCAGCAGCGAGGGTCCGCTGACTGCAACTAATGAAAAACTGTTTTTT. It translates to CASSEGPLTATNEKLFF.

This chain uses TRBV9 with TRBJ2-1; the D gene is possibly TRBD1 (5 bases). The CDR3 covers 14 residues. Germline V gene sequence: CDR1 SGDLS, CDR2 YYNGEE. V was trimmed by 1 base and J by 6 bases, leaving 11 bases between them. As DNA, the CDR3 is TGTGCCAGCAGCGTAAGGGGTAGCAGCAATGAGCAGTTCTTC. Protein product: CASSVRGSSNEQFF.

On this clone: The junction departs from germline at one end; a sequencing error may be responsible. This chain uses TRBV9 with TRBJ1-2, with D maybe TRBD1 (5 bases). Per germline, CDR1 SGDLS and CDR2 YYNGEE. The CDR3 runs 14 residues. CDR3 nucleotide sequence: TGTGCCCGCAGCGGCGGGGGGGTGAGGGATGGCTACACCTTC. It specifies CARSGGGVRDGYTF.

The V call is TRBV3-1 (or the pseudogene TRBV3-2), the J call TRBJ1-1, with TRBD1 identical over 9 bases. The length of the CDR3 is 16 residues. V shed 8 bases, J shed 4 bases, and the junction held 14 bases outside the gene matches. The germline gives CDR1 LGHDT, CDR2 YNNKEL (reference sequence). This chain's CDR3 is CASGQGSAARSTEAFF. The CDR3 DNA sequence: TGTGCCAGCGGACAGGGGAGTGCGGCTCGAAGCACTGAAGCTTTCTTT.

The chain carries TRBV19 and TRBJ1-2, with 11 bases lining up with TRBD1. With 1 base clipped from V and 4 bases from J, the junction kept 2 bases outside the gene matches. The CDR3 sequence is 15 residues long. The germline CDR1 and CDR2 sequences are LNHDA and SQIVND (reference sequence). The CDR3 here is CASSIGTGGVYGYTF. The DNA of the CDR3 is TGTGCCAGTAGTATAGGGACAGGGGGCGTCTATGGCTACACCTTC.

This clone was recorded a few times. The J gene is TRBJ2-7, the V gene TRBV5-1; possibly TRBD1 for D (6 bases). The germline V gene encodes CDR1 SGHRS and CDR2 YFSETQ. Deletions cut 7 bases from V and 2 bases from J, with 13 bases between. The CDR3 sequence is 13 residues long. The CDR3 sequence: CASRGTSTYEQYF. CDR3 bases: TGCGCCAGCCGAGGGACATCGACCTACGAGCAGTACTTC.

The chain employs TRBV11-2 and TRBJ2-1, with D hard to call. The V gene's germline CDR1 is SGHAT and CDR2 FQNNGV. Trimming left V 0 bases short and J 6 bases short, with 9 bases between. The CDR3 spans 14 residues. The CDR3 sequence: CASSLDRQSNEQFF. The CDR3 DNA is TGTGCCAGCAGCTTAGATCGTCAGAGCAATGAGCAGTTCTTC.